The 5 T cell receptor beta chains in this list originate from one sample, sequenced in a study of blood T cells in healthy people across ages. A second about 7 to 12 cycle PCR used barcoded and J-beta primers. Each CDR3 protein is one row after TCRdb ran MiXCR on the 5' RACE reads. This table has some 1.7 million distinct CDR3 sequences, roughly 30% appearing once. Sequenced: blood. The receptors derive from a woman aged 25 to 39 in good health.

This chain joins TRBV27 and TRBJ1-1, with D unclear. Trimming cost V 6 bases and J 3 bases, with 20 bases left between them. This CDR3 has 16 residues. Germline V CDR1 and CDR2: MNHEY, SMNVEV (reference sequence). CDR3 residues: CASSPSVSKWDTEAFF. CDR3 DNA sequence: TGTGCCAGCAGCCCATCGGTCAGTAAATGGGACACTGAAGCTTTCTTT.

The V and J genes are TRBV12-3 or TRBV12-4 and TRBJ2-3, with a tentative D call TRBD2 (5 bases). The CDR3 is 14 amino acids. Trimming cost V 6 bases and J 0 bases, with 10 bases left between them. CDR3: CASSRTLSTDTQYF. The CDR3 DNA is TGTGCCAGCAGCCGGACTCTGAGCACAGATACGCAGTATTTT.

The J gene is TRBJ1-5, the V gene TRBV7-2; no definite D call. Germline CDR1 is SGHTA and CDR2 is FQGNSA. V dropped 1 base and J dropped 4 bases, with 8 bases sitting between them. The CDR3 sequence is 14 residues long. For the CDR3, the DNA is TGTGCCAGCAGCTTAGGGCCCTTTAATCAGCCCCAGCATTTT. It codes for CASSLGPFNQPQHF. The complete variable domain, with remaining parts taken from reference TRBV7-2 and TRBJ1-5, reads GAGVSQSPSNKVTEKGKDVELRCDPISGHTALYWYRQSLGQGLEFLIYFQGNSAPDKSGLPSDRFSAERTGGSVSTLTIQRTQQEDSAVYLCASSLGPFNQPQHFGDGTRLSIL.

V usage is TRBV14 and J usage is TRBJ1-2, with unresolved D. The CDR3 consists of 17 residues. Germline V gene lookup returns CDR1 SGHDN and CDR2 FVKESK. With 1 base removed from V and 5 bases from J, the gap between germline ends came to 20 bases. The CDR3 sequence is CASSQAFAGHRRYGYTF. The CDR3 DNA reads as TGTGCCAGCAGCCAAGCGTTCGCGGGCCACCGGCGGTATGGCTACACCTTC.

In regard to this clonotype: This may stem from a read error, because a much larger clone lies one nucleotide away. The V and J genes are TRBV6-6 and TRBJ2-4; 7 bases map to TRBD2. Losses at the gene ends were 6 bases for V and 15 bases for J; bases not matched to a gene: 14. The CDR3 length is 13 residues. Germline CDR1 and CDR2: MNHNY and SVGAGI (reference sequence). CDR3 in DNA: TGTGCCAGCAGCCGACTTAGGCTAGCGGCCACGTACTTC. Translated, it gives CASSRLRLAATYF.